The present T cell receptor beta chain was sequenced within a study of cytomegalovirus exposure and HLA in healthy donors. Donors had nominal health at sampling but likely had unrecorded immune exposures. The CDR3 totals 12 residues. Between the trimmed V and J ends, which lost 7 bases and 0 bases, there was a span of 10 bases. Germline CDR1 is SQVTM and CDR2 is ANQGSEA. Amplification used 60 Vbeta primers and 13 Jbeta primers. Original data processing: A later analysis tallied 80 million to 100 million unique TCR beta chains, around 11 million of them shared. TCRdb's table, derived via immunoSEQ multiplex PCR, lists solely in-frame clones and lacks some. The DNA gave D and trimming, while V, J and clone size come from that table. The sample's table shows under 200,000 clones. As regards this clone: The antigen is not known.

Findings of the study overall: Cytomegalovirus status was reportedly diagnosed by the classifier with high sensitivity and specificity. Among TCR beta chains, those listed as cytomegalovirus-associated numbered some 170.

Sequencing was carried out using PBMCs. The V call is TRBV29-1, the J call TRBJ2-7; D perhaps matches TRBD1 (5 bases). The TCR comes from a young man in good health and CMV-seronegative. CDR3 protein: CSAQESSYEQYF. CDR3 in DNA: TGCAGCGCACAGGAGTCCTCCTACGAGCAGTACTTC.